This T cell receptor (beta chain) originates from a study of blood T cell repertoires in COVID-19. Some clones are missing from TCRdb's copy, which holds only in-frame ones; the method was immunoSEQ multiplex PCR. The sample yields around 340,000 clones, 65% to 90% seen once. Germline trimming cut 3 bases from V and 5 bases from J; bases unmatched to any gene: 11. The V gene's germline CDR1 is LGHDT and CDR2 YNNKEL (reference sequence). This CDR3 has 16 residues. Sequenced material: peripheral blood. The clonotype comes from a woman aged 60-75 years with COVID-19, enrolled during active disease. The genes are TRBV3-1 (or the pseudogene TRBV3-2) and TRBJ1-2; TRBD1 agrees at 8 bases. The CDR3 reads CASSQRYPDRGYGYTF. The CDR3 DNA reads TGTGCCAGCAGCCAGCGCTATCCCGACAGGGGTTATGGCTACACCTTC.